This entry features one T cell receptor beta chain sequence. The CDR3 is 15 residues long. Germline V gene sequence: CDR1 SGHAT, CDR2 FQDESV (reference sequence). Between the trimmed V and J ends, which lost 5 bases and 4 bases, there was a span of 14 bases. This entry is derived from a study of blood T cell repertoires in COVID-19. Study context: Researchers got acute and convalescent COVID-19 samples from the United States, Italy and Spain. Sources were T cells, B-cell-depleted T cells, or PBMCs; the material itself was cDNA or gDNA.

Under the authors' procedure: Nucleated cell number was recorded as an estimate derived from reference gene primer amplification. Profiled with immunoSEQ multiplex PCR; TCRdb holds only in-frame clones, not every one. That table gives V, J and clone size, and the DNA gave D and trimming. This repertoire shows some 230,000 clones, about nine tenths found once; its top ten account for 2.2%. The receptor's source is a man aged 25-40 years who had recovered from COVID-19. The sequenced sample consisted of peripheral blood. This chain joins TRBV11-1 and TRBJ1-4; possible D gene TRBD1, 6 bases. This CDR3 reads CASSRRTAYNEKLFF. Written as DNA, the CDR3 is TGTGCCAGCAGCCGGCGGACAGCTTATAATGAAAAACTGTTTTTT.